Following are 25 T cell receptor beta chains from one sample sequenced in a study of blood T cell repertoires in COVID-19. Here immunoSEQ multiplex PCR was the method, and the copy in TCRdb shows in-frame clones only, minus some. The sample shows fewer than 90,000 clones, around 88% of them seen only once. Sequencing was done on a sample of peripheral blood. These receptors were taken from a man in his sixties with acute or convalescent COVID-19.

This chain joins TRBV6-1 and TRBJ2-7; D is possibly TRBD2 (6 bases). Germline CDR1 MNHNS, CDR2 SASEGT. With 2 bases removed from V and 1 base from J, the gap between germline ends came to 15 bases. The CDR3 totals 16 residues. This CDR3 is CASSENLLARSYEQYF. CDR3 coding DNA: TGTGCCAGCAGTGAAAATCTGCTAGCGAGATCCTACGAGCAGTACTTC.

This clone appeared a few times. The chain links TRBV6-6 to TRBJ2-5; D might be TRBD1 (6 bases). Germline values: CDR1 MNHNY, CDR2 SVGAGI (reference sequence). The germline V and J ends were trimmed by 7 bases and 5 bases, with 20 bases remaining between them. The CDR3 consists of 15 residues. CDR3 in DNA: TGTGCCAGCAAAATCGGGACATTCGGATTGGAGACCCAGTACTTC. It is translated as CASKIGTFGLETQYF.

The V and J genes are TRBV10-3 and TRBJ1-2; D perhaps matches TRBD1 (6 bases). V was clipped by 2 bases and J by 6 bases, with 16 bases between them. Germline values: CDR1 ENHRY, CDR2 SYGVKD. This CDR3 region has 15 residues. Written as DNA, the CDR3 is TGTGCCATCAGTGAGCAAATTTCGAACAGGGATGGCTACACCTTC. Protein product: CAISEQISNRDGYTF.

This chain links TRBV5-4 with TRBJ2-3; the match to TRBD2 covers 14 bases. The CDR3 extends over 13 amino acids. Losses at the gene ends were 9 bases for V and 4 bases for J; bases not matched to a gene: 1. Germline CDR1 is SGHNT and CDR2 is YYREEE (reference sequence). The CDR3 DNA reads TGTGCCACGGGACTAGCGGGAGCAGATACGCAGTATTTT. Residues: CATGLAGADTQYF.

The gene calls are TRBV5-4 and TRBJ2-5; TRBD2 matches 7 bases. The CDR3 has 13 residues. Trimming removed 4 bases from V and 5 bases from J; junction bases left unmatched: 5. Per germline, CDR1 SGHNT and CDR2 YYREEE (reference sequence). The CDR3 DNA reads as TGTGCCAGCAGCAGGGCGGGAGAGGAGACCCAGTACTTC. Amino acids: CASSRAGEETQYF.

This sequence joins TRBV2 and TRBJ1-2; 10 nucleotides agree with TRBD1. Trimming at V came to 4 bases and at J to 6 bases, leaving 11 bases not matched to a gene. Germline CDR1 SNHLY, CDR2 FYNNEI. There are 16 residues in the CDR3. The CDR3 sequence is CASSGGQGIGSNGYTF. CDR3 coding DNA: TGTGCCAGCAGTGGGGGACAGGGGATAGGATCTAATGGCTACACCTTC.

The chain has TRBV30 and TRBJ2-3; 16 bases agree with TRBD2. CDR1 is GTSNPN and CDR2 is SVGIG in the germline V gene (reference sequence). This CDR3 region has 16 residues. V lost 4 bases, J lost 4 bases, and 5 bases stayed unmatched. This CDR3 is CAWNSGLAGGADTQYF. The CDR3 nucleotides are TGTGCCTGGAACTCGGGACTAGCGGGGGGGGCAGATACGCAGTATTTT.

The chain combines TRBV2 with TRBJ1-2; D call uncertain. CDR1 is SNHLY and CDR2 is FYNNEI in the germline V gene. CDR3 size: 14 residues. V gave up 7 bases and J gave up 5 bases, with 17 bases separating them. CDR3 region: CASIGGERYYGYTF. In nucleotides, the CDR3 is TGTGCCAGCATTGGTGGGGAGCGCTATTATGGCTACACCTTC.

A single count supports this clone. The CDR3 nucleotides read TGCGCCAGCAGCTTGGACAAACATGAAGCTTTCTTT. Its translation: CASSLDKHEAFF. V is TRBV5-1 and J is TRBJ1-1; D not certain. Germline V gives CDR1 SGHRS, CDR2 YFSETQ. This CDR3 has 12 amino acids. V lost 0 bases and J 7 bases, leaving 7 bases between the germline ends.

This chain links TRBV6-4 with TRBJ2-1; tentatively, D is TRBD2 (6 bases). Germline loops: CDR1 MRHNA, CDR2 SNTAGT. This CDR3 spans 17 amino acids. V was clipped by 0 bases and J by 10 bases, with 22 bases between them. The CDR3 is CASSDSYLAEGRGEQFF. The CDR3, as DNA: TGTGCCAGCAGTGACTCTTATTTGGCGGAGGGCCGGGGGGAGCAGTTCTTC.

The chain couples TRBV27 to TRBJ1-2, with a weak D call TRBD1 (6 bases). The CDR3 has 17 residues. The V and J ends lost 4 bases and 5 bases respectively, with 23 bases between them. Germline V lookup: CDR1 MNHEY, CDR2 SMNVEV (reference sequence). The CDR3 loop reads CASSSPRGTSGSYGYTF. CDR3 nucleotide sequence: TGTGCCAGCAGTTCCCCGAGAGGGACATCAGGGTCGTATGGCTACACCTTC.

In this sample, this clone turned up a few times. The chain couples TRBV6-4 to TRBJ1-6; TRBD1 might be the D (5 bases). The CDR3 covers 15 residues. V dropped 3 bases and J dropped 15 bases, with 21 bases sitting between them. Germline V gives CDR1 MRHNA, CDR2 SNTAGT. This CDR3 reads CASSDASGATGGLHF. CDR3 bases: TGTGCCAGCAGTGATGCGTCAGGTGCCACAGGTGGCCTCCACTTT.

The chain combines TRBV7-9 with TRBJ2-3; tentative D call: TRBD2 (5 bases). V was shortened by 1 base and J by 0 bases, with 11 bases between the two germline ends. This CDR3 has 16 amino acids. The germline V gene has CDR1 SEHNR and CDR2 FQNEAQ (reference sequence). The CDR3 nucleotides are TGTGCCAGCAGCTTAGGAGGGAGCCTAAGCACAGATACGCAGTATTTT. Translating gives CASSLGGSLSTDTQYF.

The CDR3 DNA follows: TGTGCCAGCAGTTACACGCAGGGCCGTGATGAAAAACTGTTTTTT. Residues: CASSYTQGRDEKLFF. This sequence joins TRBV6-6 and TRBJ1-4; tentatively, D is TRBD1 (5 bases). The CDR3 loop spans 15 amino acids. Germline V gene lookup returns CDR1 MNHNY and CDR2 SVGAGI (reference sequence). V was cut by 2 bases and J by 6 bases, with 13 bases left in between.

This clone was found a few times. V usage is TRBV28 and J usage is TRBJ1-3; D unresolved. V was trimmed by 3 bases and J by 0 bases, leaving 15 bases between them. The CDR3 is 17 amino acids. CDR1 and CDR2 from the germline V gene are MDHEN and SYDVKM. CDR3 sequence (DNA): TGTGCCAGCAGTTTGCTTCTCAGTGCGGTCTCTGGAAACACCATATATTTT. This translates into CASSLLLSAVSGNTIYF.

This clone was observed a few times. This chain uses TRBV9 with TRBJ2-3, with 7 bases lining up with TRBD2. V shed 3 bases, J shed 11 bases, and the junction held 12 bases outside the gene matches. This CDR3 region has 14 residues. CDR1 SGDLS and CDR2 YYNGEE come from the germline V gene. As DNA, the CDR3 is TGTGCCAGCAGCGCCGTGACCCGGGCGGGAGAGCAGTATTTT. Translated, it gives CASSAVTRAGEQYF.

The CDR3 nucleotides read TGTGCCAGCAGCCAAGCGAGCGGGGTAGGGACCGGGGAGCTGTTTTTT. Protein sequence: CASSQASGVGTGELFF. The chain employs TRBV3-1 (or the pseudogene TRBV3-2) and TRBJ2-2; 7 bases line up with TRBD2. The CDR3 covers 16 residues. From germline, CDR1 is LGHDT and CDR2 YNNKEL (reference sequence). The ends lost 1 base at V and 5 bases at J; junction bases unmatched: 7.

The chain couples TRBV28 to TRBJ2-5; 15 nucleotides align to TRBD2. The J segment lost 4 bases and the V segment lost 3 bases, leaving 15 bases of the junction unmatched. CDR1 and CDR2 (germline): MDHEN, SYDVKM. CDR3 length: 20 amino acids. The CDR3 protein is CASSLLLPGLAGGALETQYF. The CDR3 DNA follows: TGTGCCAGCAGTTTGCTCCTACCGGGACTAGCGGGGGGAGCGTTAGAGACCCAGTACTTC.

The chain is built from TRBV7-6 and TRBJ2-2, with TRBD2 identical over 10 bases. The CDR3 loop spans 16 amino acids. J gave up 7 bases and V 3 bases, and 8 bases lay outside the gene matches. In germline, CDR1 is SGHVS, CDR2 FNYEAQ. In DNA, the CDR3 is TGTGCCAGCAGCTTGAGCACTAGCGGGATAGGCGGGGAGCTGTTTTTT. Translated: CASSLSTSGIGGELFF.

The chain combines TRBV29-1 with TRBJ2-5; D is ambiguous. Germline CDR1 SQVTM, CDR2 ANQGSEA. This CDR3 has 12 amino acids. The CDR3, as DNA: TGCTCAGGTGGTCCCGGATTGGAGACCCAGTACTTC. This sequence encodes CSGGPGLETQYF.

This clone was seen more than once but under ten times. The V gene is TRBV27, the J gene TRBJ1-4; no definite D call. Germline lookup yields CDR1 MNHEY and CDR2 SMNVEV (reference sequence). This CDR3 region has 14 residues. V was clipped by 8 bases and J by 0 bases, with 10 bases between them. The CDR3 region has the DNA TGTGCCAGCGGTACACGTGCAACTAATGAAAAACTGTTTTTT. Encoded protein: CASGTRATNEKLFF. Variable domain in full (rest from reference TRBV27 and TRBJ1-4): EAQVTQNPRYLITVTGKKLTVTCSQNMNHEYMSWYRQDPGLGLRQIYYSMNVEVTDKGDVPEGYKVSRKEKRNFPLILESPSPNQTSLYFCASGTRATNEKLFFGSGTQLSVL.

The gene calls are TRBV24-1 and TRBJ2-1, with 8 bases identical to TRBD2. Germline CDR1 and CDR2: KGHDR and SFDVKD. V gave up 7 bases and J gave up 6 bases; unmatched junction bases: 4. This CDR3 region has 13 residues. The CDR3 DNA sequence: TGTGCCACCAGAGCGGGAGTGCTCAATGAGCAGTTCTTC. The encoded protein is CATRAGVLNEQFF.

V usage is TRBV3-1 (or the pseudogene TRBV3-2) and J usage is TRBJ2-3; TRBD1 aligns across 9 bases. After removal of 0 bases from V and 2 bases from J, the junction contained 3 bases not matched to a gene. The CDR3 is 16 residues long. From germline, CDR1 is LGHDT and CDR2 YNNKEL (reference sequence). CDR3 loop: CASSQEGQGVTDTQYF. CDR3 nucleotide sequence: TGTGCCAGCAGCCAAGAGGGACAGGGTGTCACAGATACGCAGTATTTT.

The V and J genes are TRBV5-1 and TRBJ2-3; D might be TRBD1 (5 bases). The CDR3 runs 13 residues. V was shortened by 1 base and J by 6 bases, with 9 bases between the two germline ends. The germline V gene encodes CDR1 SGHRS and CDR2 YFSETQ. In nucleotides, the CDR3 is TGCGCCAGCAGCTTGCCAGGGCCCGATACGCAGTATTTT. This sequence encodes CASSLPGPDTQYF.

This chain joins TRBV18 and TRBJ2-7; 9 bases are a match to TRBD1. Germline V CDR1 and CDR2: KGHSH, LQKENI. The V gene end was trimmed by 5 bases and the J gene end by 4 bases; junction bases not matched to a gene: 6. The CDR3 contains 14 residues. CDR3 sequence reads: CASSAGTGYYEQYF. CDR3 in DNA: TGTGCCAGCTCAGCCGGGACAGGGTATTACGAGCAGTACTTC.